This TCR beta chain was identified during a study of spatial heterogeneity in lung cancer. This clonotype was recorded a few times. A single record per CDR3 protein comes from TCRdb applying MiXCR to the 5' RACE reads. The table has approximately 82,000 distinct CDR3 sequences, roughly 12% seen once. Described time point: sample taken at primary tumor resection. Unsorted samples of tumor, nontumor lung or frozen PBMC had their whole RNA sequenced. Germline values: CDR1 SEHNR, CDR2 FQNEAQ (reference sequence). V was pared by 1 base and J by 2 bases, with 13 bases between. This CDR3 region has 16 residues.

The V gene is TRBV7-9, the J gene TRBJ2-3, with D unclear. The sequence derives from a male donor with early-stage non-small cell lung cancer. This specimen was PBMCs, taken at surgery. This chain's CDR3 is CASSLVIDILTDTQYF. The DNA for the CDR3 is TGTGCCAGCAGCTTAGTAATAGACATACTCACAGATACGCAGTATTTT.